This entry describes one T cell receptor (beta chain). The record originates from a study of OX40 agonist ivuxolimab in advanced cancers. Sequenced by immunoSEQ multiplex PCR; TCRdb stores in-frame clones only, minus some. This repertoire shows around 44,000 clones, approximately 87% found once; its top ten account for about a third. This CDR3 spans 14 amino acids. V was shortened by 1 base and J by 0 bases, with 4 bases between the two germline ends. Germline CDR1 and CDR2: MNHNS and SASEGT. This sample comprised CD4+ or CD8+ T cells sorted from blood, obtained in a trial of the OX40 agonist ivuxolimab. The clonotype originates from an adult with an advanced solid tumor such as melanoma, head and neck, liver or kidney cancer. V usage is TRBV6-1 and J usage is TRBJ2-4; D remains ambiguous. CDR3 protein: CASSEGLAKNIQYF. CDR3 coding DNA: TGTGCCAGCAGTGAAGGACTAGCCAAAAACATTCAGTACTTC.